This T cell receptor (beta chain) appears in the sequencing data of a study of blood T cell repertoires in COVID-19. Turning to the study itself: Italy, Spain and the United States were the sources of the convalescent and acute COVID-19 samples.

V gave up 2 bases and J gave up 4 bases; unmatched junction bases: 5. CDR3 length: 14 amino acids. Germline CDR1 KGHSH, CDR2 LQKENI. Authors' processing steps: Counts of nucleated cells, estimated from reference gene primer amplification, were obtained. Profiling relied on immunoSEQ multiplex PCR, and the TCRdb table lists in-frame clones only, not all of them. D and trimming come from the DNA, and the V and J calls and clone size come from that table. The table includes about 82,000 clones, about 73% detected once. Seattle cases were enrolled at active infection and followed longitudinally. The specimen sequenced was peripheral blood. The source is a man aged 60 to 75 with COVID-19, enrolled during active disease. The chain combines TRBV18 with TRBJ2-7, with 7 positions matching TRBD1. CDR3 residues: CASSPDRVAYEQYF. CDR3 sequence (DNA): TGTGCCAGCTCACCAGACAGGGTGGCATACGAGCAGTACTTC.